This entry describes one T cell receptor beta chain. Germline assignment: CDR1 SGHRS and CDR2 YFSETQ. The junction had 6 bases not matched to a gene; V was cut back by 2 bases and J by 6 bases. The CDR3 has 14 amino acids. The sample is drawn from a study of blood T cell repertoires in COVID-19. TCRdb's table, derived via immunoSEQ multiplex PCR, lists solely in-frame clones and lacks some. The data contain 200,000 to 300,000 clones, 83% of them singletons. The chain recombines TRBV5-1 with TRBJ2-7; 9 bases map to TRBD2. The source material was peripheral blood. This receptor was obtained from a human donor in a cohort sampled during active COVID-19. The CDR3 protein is CASSFGREGIEQYF. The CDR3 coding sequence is TGCGCCAGCAGCTTTGGGCGGGAGGGCATCGAGCAGTACTTC. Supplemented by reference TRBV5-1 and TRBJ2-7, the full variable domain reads KAGVTQTPRYLIKTRGQQVTLSCSPISGHRSVSWYQQTPGQGLQFLFEYFSETQRNKGNFPGRFSGRQFSNSRSEMNVSTLELGDSALYLCASSFGREGIEQYFGPGTRLTVT.